The clone carrying this T cell receptor beta chain has a handful of counts. Its target is unknown. This record comes from a study of T-cell memory formation after mild COVID-19. Study information: Largely donor-specific sequence clusters came from two donors.

TCRdb passed the 5' RACE reads through MiXCR, listing each CDR3 protein once. The profile covers about 290,000 distinct CDR3 sequences, with more than 15% appearing a single time and approximately 23% taken by the ten largest. Study-level findings and limits: The study found contracting CD4+ clones mainly in CM and EM and contracting CD8+ clones in EMRA.

Sequencing was carried out using PBMCs or a T cell subset sorted from them (not recorded which). The sequence was obtained from a man between 18 and 35 years old who had mild COVID-19 (a few samples of this study predate the infection). Cell type and time point are not known.

As DNA, the CDR3 is TGCGCCAGCAGAGAGGGACTGAAGAGTGGCTACACCTTC. Protein: CASREGLKSGYTF. The J gene is TRBJ1-2, the V gene TRBV5-1; possible D gene TRBD1, 5 bases. Trimming pared 5 bases from V and 7 bases from J, leaving 15 bases between. Germline lookup yields CDR1 SGHRS and CDR2 YFSETQ. There are 13 residues in the CDR3.